This entry lists 6 T cell receptor beta chains sequenced from one sample in a study of T-cell reconstitution after alpha-beta-depleted transplantation in children. TCRbeta library preparation incorporated unique molecular identifiers. TCRdb re-called the PCR reads through MiXCR, storing one row per CDR3 protein. This repertoire shows fewer than 550,000 distinct CDR3 sequences, 15% to 20% found once; its top ten account for approximately 28%. The sample was PBMCs, mostly from graft donor cells, taken 360 days after TCRalphabeta/CD19-depleted stem cell transplant. Receptors originate from a boy under two years old who had a stem cell transplant for Wiskott-Aldrich syndrome, so the T cells may come from the graft donor.

This clonotype appeared a few times. The chain is built from TRBV6-2 or TRBV6-3 and TRBJ2-1; TRBD2 aligns across 8 bases. Per germline, CDR1 MNHEY and CDR2 SVGEGT. CDR3 length: 17 residues. J was trimmed by 2 bases and V by 2 bases; bases with no gene match: 8. The CDR3 is CASSYNREGGTYNEQFF. DNA of the CDR3: TGTGCCAGCAGTTACAACCGGGAGGGTGGGACCTACAATGAGCAGTTCTTC.

This clonotype was found a few times. J is TRBJ2-5 and V is TRBV11-2; the D call may be TRBD1 or TRBD2 (5 bases each). The CDR3 has 15 residues. Germline V CDR1 and CDR2: SGHAT, FQNNGV. V shed 5 bases and J shed 4 bases, with 17 bases lying between them. The CDR3 DNA is TGTGCCAGCAGCGTGGGGACCCAGGGTCTAGAGACCCAGTACTTC. Translating gives CASSVGTQGLETQYF.

A few counts support this clonotype. The chain recombines TRBV28 with TRBJ1-3; no clear D gene. Between the trimmed V and J ends, which lost 5 bases and 6 bases, there was a span of 8 bases. Germline CDR1 and CDR2: MDHEN and SYDVKM. The CDR3 consists of 12 residues. The CDR3 bases are TGTGCCAGCAGTCCCCGGGAAAACACCATATATTTT. Translation gives CASSPRENTIYF.

The chain combines TRBV20-1 with TRBJ2-3, with 8 nucleotides matching TRBD2. V gave up 1 base and J gave up 1 base; unmatched junction bases: 10. Germline CDR1 reads DFQATT; CDR2 reads SNEGSKA (reference sequence). The CDR3 length is 17 residues. DNA for the CDR3: TGCAGTGCTAGAGGCGTCCGGGGGGGGTACCGCACAGATACGCAGTATTTT. Protein sequence: CSARGVRGGYRTDTQYF.

The genes are TRBV11-3 and TRBJ2-1, with 11 bases fitting TRBD2. The CDR3 spans 16 residues. Germline loops: CDR1 SGHNT, CDR2 YENEEA. J lost 7 bases, V lost 3 bases, and 8 bases had no gene match. CDR3 region: CASSLLLAGVRNEQFF. CDR3 DNA: TGTGCCAGCAGCTTGTTACTAGCGGGAGTCAGGAATGAGCAGTTCTTC. The full variable domain, with the rest looked up from reference TRBV11-3 and TRBJ2-1, is EAGVVQSPRYKIIEKKQPVAFWCNPISGHNTLYWYLQNLGQGPELLIRYENEEAVDDSQLPKDRFSAERLKGVDSTLKIQPAELGDSAVYLCASSLLLAGVRNEQFFGPGTRLTVL.

The chain links TRBV5-6 to TRBJ1-4, with D possibly TRBD1 on 6 matching bases. Germline assignment: CDR1 SGHDT and CDR2 YYEEEE. V was clipped by 9 bases and J by 6 bases, with 18 bases between them. The CDR3 has 14 amino acids. CDR3 DNA: TGTGCCAACTTGAGGGGGGGAGGGGATGAAAAACTGTTTTTT. Its translation: CANLRGGGDEKLFF.